This T cell receptor (beta chain) emerged from a study of shared clonotypes between healthy human individuals. Whole-study findings and limits: Naive subsets usually exceeded memory subsets in estimated richness.

The CDR3 length is 16 residues. Germline CDR1 MDHEN, CDR2 SYDVKM. After removal of 5 bases from V and 3 bases from J, the junction contained 9 bases not matched to a gene. The assay used deep level. Researchers divided each subset's genomic DNA evenly across several immunoSEQ plates. Original methodology: Filtering of immunoSEQ junctional sequences could not match full-length read filtering. TCRdb's table, derived via immunoSEQ multiplex PCR, lists solely in-frame clones and lacks some. The V and J calls and clone size are taken from that table; D and trimming were inferred from the DNA. The sample holds 1,500,000 or so clones; roughly 98.5% are singletons and the top ten take about 0.34%. To note about this clone: The antigen is unknown.

V usage is TRBV28 and J usage is TRBJ2-1; 8 bases align to TRBD2. The TCR originated in a young man in good health. Sample: naive CD4+ T cells sorted from blood. Subset noted: CD45RA+ positively selected. CDR3 in amino acids: CASSDPSSGYYNEQFF. CDR3 DNA: TGTGCCAGCAGTGACCCCTCTAGCGGGTACTACAATGAGCAGTTCTTC.